The 24 T cell receptor beta chains in this list originate from one sample, sequenced in a study of blood T cell repertoires in COVID-19. The assay was immunoSEQ multiplex PCR, and TCRdb's table has in-frame clones only and misses some. Here the sample spans hundreds of thousands of clones, more than 80% being singletons. The sequenced material came from PBMCs or T cells enriched from blood (not recorded which). These receptors were taken from a man aged 50 or older who had been exposed to COVID-19.

The genes are TRBV15 and TRBJ1-4, with 8 bases lining up with TRBD1. V was clipped by 9 bases and J by 0 bases; unmatched bases: 9. Germline V CDR1 and CDR2: LNHNV, YYDKDF (reference sequence). The CDR3 loop spans 16 amino acids. In DNA, the CDR3 is TGTGCCACTACGGACAGGGTGACTGCAACTAATGAAAAACTGTTTTTT. Its translation: CATTDRVTATNEKLFF.

The chain carries TRBV5-1 and TRBJ2-5; D is possibly TRBD2 (5 bases). CDR1 is SGHRS and CDR2 is YFSETQ in the germline V gene. The CDR3 is 14 residues long. V dropped 6 bases and J dropped 1 base, with 13 bases sitting between them. In DNA form, the CDR3 reads TGCGCCAGCACGCCCGGAACTAGCCAAGAGACCCAGTACTTC. This codes for CASTPGTSQETQYF.

The chain links TRBV27 to TRBJ2-7, with D maybe TRBD2 (6 bases). Between the trimmed V and J ends, which lost 2 bases and 7 bases, there was a span of 12 bases. CDR3 size: 13 residues. Germline-derived CDR1 and CDR2 are MNHEY and SMNVEV (reference sequence). The CDR3 loop reads CASSLAGFGEQYF. The CDR3 DNA reads TGTGCCAGCAGTTTAGCGGGGTTTGGTGAGCAGTACTTC.

V usage is TRBV14 and J usage is TRBJ1-3; D unresolved. The CDR3 loop spans 16 amino acids. Deletions cut 0 bases from V and 8 bases from J, with 17 bases between. Germline V gives CDR1 SGHDN, CDR2 FVKESK. The CDR3 spells CASSQDFLTVRDTIYF. The DNA for the CDR3 is TGTGCCAGCAGCCAAGATTTTTTGACGGTCCGGGACACCATATATTTT.

CDR3 bases: TGTGCCAGCAGGGGAGTCCCAAGCCAATATGGCTACACCTTC. Translating it yields CASRGVPSQYGYTF. J is TRBJ1-2 and V is TRBV28; D unclear. Germline assignment: CDR1 MDHEN and CDR2 SYDVKM. CDR3 size: 14 residues. Trimming took off 6 bases at V and 5 bases at J, with 16 bases between the two ends.

The chain combines TRBV5-1 with TRBJ1-1, with 9 nucleotides matching TRBD1. The CDR3 sequence is 16 residues long. Trimming cost V 4 bases and J 0 bases; bases outside gene matches: 7. Per the germline V gene, CDR1 is SGHRS and CDR2 is YFSETQ. The CDR3 is CASSEGQGLMNTEAFF. CDR3 DNA sequence: TGCGCCAGCAGCGAGGGACAGGGACTTATGAACACTGAAGCTTTCTTT.

This clone was observed a few times. The chain uses TRBV11-3 and TRBJ1-4, with TRBD1 identical over 8 bases. The CDR3 has 14 amino acids. With V trimmed by 5 bases and J by 3 bases, 2 bases remained unmatched. Germline assignment: CDR1 SGHNT and CDR2 YENEEA. The chain's CDR3 is CASSLTGANEKLFF. The CDR3 DNA reads TGTGCCAGCAGCCTGACAGGGGCTAATGAAAAACTGTTTTTT.

DNA for the CDR3: TGTGCCAGCACCCCGGGTTCTTATGGCTACACCTTC. Encoded protein: CASTPGSYGYTF. The V gene is TRBV6-6, the J gene TRBJ1-2, with D unclear. The CDR3 sequence is 12 residues long. V lost 7 bases, J lost 5 bases, and 11 bases lay in between. Germline CDR1 and CDR2: MNHNY and SVGAGI (reference sequence).

The chain employs TRBV20-1 and TRBJ2-1; D gene uncertain. Germline V lookup: CDR1 DFQATT, CDR2 SNEGSKA (reference sequence). V lost 1 base and J 9 bases, leaving 7 bases between the germline ends. The CDR3 is made up of 11 amino acids. CDR3 sequence: CSARGGGEQFF. Written as DNA, the CDR3 is TGCAGTGCTAGAGGAGGCGGTGAGCAGTTCTTC.

The CDR3 bases are TGCGCCAGCAGCTTTGGGGGAGGGGCTCAAGAGACCCAGTACTTC. Protein product: CASSFGGGAQETQYF. The chain uses TRBV5-1 and TRBJ2-5; 7 positions agree with TRBD2. This CDR3 comprises 15 residues. The germline V gene has CDR1 SGHRS and CDR2 YFSETQ. Trimming took 2 bases from V and 2 from J; bases not matched to a gene: 6.

V gene TRBV28 combines with J gene TRBJ1-1; D gene unclear. There are 13 residues in the CDR3. V lost 8 bases and J lost 0, with 10 bases in between. The germline CDR1 and CDR2 sequences are MDHEN and SYDVKM. In nucleotides, the CDR3 is TGTGCCAGCCGTTCCGGTTTGAACACTGAAGCTTTCTTT. This codes for CASRSGLNTEAFF.

The V gene is TRBV5-1, the J gene TRBJ1-2; D perhaps matches TRBD1 (6 bases). The germline V gene encodes CDR1 SGHRS and CDR2 YFSETQ. The CDR3 consists of 14 residues. Trimming removed 4 bases from V and 6 bases from J, with 16 bases in between. The CDR3 region has the DNA TGCGCCAGCAGCCCCCGGACAGAGCCAGATGGCTACACCTTC. Amino acids: CASSPRTEPDGYTF.

V is TRBV5-1 and J is TRBJ1-3; tentatively, D is TRBD1 (6 bases). The germline CDR1 and CDR2 sequences are SGHRS and YFSETQ. The CDR3 covers 16 residues. Trimming removed 4 bases at V and 6 bases at J, with 20 bases between. For the CDR3, the DNA is TGCGCCAGCAGCAGCGAGCCGCAGGGGCTGGTAAACACCATATATTTT. It is translated as CASSSEPQGLVNTIYF.

The J gene is TRBJ1-4, the V gene TRBV6-1, with 7 bases aligning to TRBD1. This CDR3 spans 14 amino acids. V lost 3 bases to trimming and J lost 5 bases; unmatched junction nucleotides: 3. Germline assignment: CDR1 MNHNS and CDR2 SASEGT. The CDR3 DNA is TGTGCCAGCAGTGATATAGGGGGCAATGAAAAACTGTTTTTT. It yields the protein CASSDIGGNEKLFF.

The chain recombines TRBV5-1 with TRBJ2-5; 9 positions match TRBD2. The germline CDR1 and CDR2 sequences are SGHRS and YFSETQ. The CDR3 is 17 amino acids. Trimming took 0 bases from V and 4 from J; bases not matched to a gene: 10. Here the CDR3 DNA reads TGCGCCAGCAGCTTGGCACTAGCGGGTCTTAGCGGAGAGACCCAGTACTTC. This gives the protein CASSLALAGLSGETQYF.

This clone was observed once. This chain uses TRBV28 with TRBJ2-3; 7 positions match TRBD1. V dropped 5 bases and J dropped 5; count of bases not matched to a gene: 13. The CDR3 has 16 amino acids. The germline gives CDR1 MDHEN, CDR2 SYDVKM. The CDR3 protein is CASSPGDSSPIDTQYF. In DNA, the CDR3 is TGTGCCAGCAGTCCAGGGGACAGCTCCCCGATAGATACGCAGTATTTT.

The chain uses TRBV7-9 and TRBJ1-2, with D perhaps matching TRBD1 (5 bases). The CDR3 has 13 amino acids. The V gene lost 1 base and the J gene lost 9 bases, with 12 bases spanning the gap. The V gene's germline CDR1 is SEHNR and CDR2 FQNEAQ (reference sequence). The DNA for the CDR3 is TGTGCCAGCAGCTTAGAGGTTGGGGGGAGCTACACCTTC. It codes for CASSLEVGGSYTF.

The chain employs TRBV5-1 and TRBJ2-5, with 11 bases matching TRBD1. There are 16 residues in the CDR3. From germline, CDR1 is SGHRS and CDR2 YFSETQ. Losses at the gene ends were 7 bases for V and 5 bases for J; bases not matched to a gene: 13. CDR3 sequence (DNA): TGCGCCAGCCAAATGGTCCGGACAGGGGGCGTGGAGACCCAGTACTTC. Translating it yields CASQMVRTGGVETQYF.

CDR3 amino acids: CASSRDRNSPLHF. CDR3 coding DNA: TGCGCCAGCAGCCGGGACAGGAATTCACCCCTCCACTTT. This chain links TRBV10-1 with TRBJ1-6; 8 bases map to TRBD1. Germline CDR1 and CDR2: WNHNN and SYGVQD (reference sequence). This CDR3 is built from 13 residues. J was trimmed by 7 bases and V by 6 bases; bases with no gene match: 2.

The chain is built from TRBV7-9 and TRBJ2-7; 9 nucleotides align to TRBD1. The CDR3 length is 15 residues. V shed 2 bases, J shed 0 bases, and the junction held 2 bases outside the gene matches. Germline V gene data show CDR1 as SEHNR and CDR2 as FQNEAQ (reference sequence). CDR3 nucleotide sequence: TGTGCCAGCAGCTTACGGGGACAGGGCTCCTACGAGCAGTACTTC. Its translation: CASSLRGQGSYEQYF.

The chain employs TRBV5-1 and TRBJ1-6; 9 nucleotides agree with TRBD1. The junction had 14 bases not matched to a gene; V was cut back by 4 bases and J by 6 bases. The CDR3 is 18 residues long. Germline CDR1 is SGHRS and CDR2 is YFSETQ. The DNA for the CDR3 is TGCGCCAGCAGCCATTACATCGACAGGGGGAGTACTAATTCACCCCTCCACTTT. Protein sequence: CASSHYIDRGSTNSPLHF.

This rearrangement joins TRBV15 to TRBJ1-1, with D perhaps TRBD1 (5 bases). Trimming pared 1 base from V and 0 bases from J, leaving 6 bases between. The CDR3 totals 14 residues. Germline values: CDR1 LNHNV, CDR2 YYDKDF (reference sequence). CDR3 in DNA: TGTGCCACCAGCAGAGCAGGGTTGAACACTGAAGCTTTCTTT. It specifies CATSRAGLNTEAFF.

This clone came up once. V is TRBV7-3 and J is TRBJ1-1, with D perhaps matching TRBD1 (5 bases). V was shortened by 1 base and J by 6 bases, with 12 bases between the two germline ends. The germline V gene has CDR1 SGHTA and CDR2 FQGTGA. The CDR3 extends over 14 amino acids. The CDR3 DNA follows: TGTGCCAGCAGCTTAAGTGAAGGGACTGCTGAAGCTTTCTTT. Translation: CASSLSEGTAEAFF.

The V gene is TRBV18, the J gene TRBJ2-1; 8 nucleotides agree with TRBD2. Unmatched junction bases numbered 5, after V lost 0 bases and J lost 7 bases. Germline CDR1 and CDR2: KGHSH and LQKENI. The CDR3 covers 15 residues. The CDR3 is CASSPPGLVPNEQFF. The DNA for the CDR3 is TGTGCCAGCTCACCACCGGGACTAGTCCCTAATGAGCAGTTCTTC.